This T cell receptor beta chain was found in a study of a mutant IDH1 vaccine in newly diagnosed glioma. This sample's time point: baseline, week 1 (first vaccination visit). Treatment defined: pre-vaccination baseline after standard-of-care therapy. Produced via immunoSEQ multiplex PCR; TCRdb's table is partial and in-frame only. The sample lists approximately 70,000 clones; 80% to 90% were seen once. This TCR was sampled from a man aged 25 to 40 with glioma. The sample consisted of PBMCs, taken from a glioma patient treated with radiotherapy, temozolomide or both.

CDR3 DNA sequence: TGTGCCAGCAGCTTGGACACCGGTTATGGGTACGAGCAGTACTTC. Translation: CASSLDTGYGYEQYF. The chain uses TRBV5-6 and TRBJ2-7; no clear D gene. The V gene's germline CDR1 is SGHDT and CDR2 YYEEEE. This CDR3 has 15 residues. Trimming removed 0 bases from V and 4 bases from J, with 14 bases in between.